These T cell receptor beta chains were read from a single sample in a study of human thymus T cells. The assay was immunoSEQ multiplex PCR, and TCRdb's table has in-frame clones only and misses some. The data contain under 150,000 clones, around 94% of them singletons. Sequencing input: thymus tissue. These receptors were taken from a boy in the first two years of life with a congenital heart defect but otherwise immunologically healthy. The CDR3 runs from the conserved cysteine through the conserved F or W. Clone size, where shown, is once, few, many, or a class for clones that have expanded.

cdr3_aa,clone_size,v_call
CASSPGVGGWATEAFF,-,TRBV5-1
CASSPSRGTSYGYTF,-,TRBV28
CASSRQINEKLFF,-,TRBV6-1
CASRSRGPLGDTQYF,-,TRBV6-5
CASISRGPPYGYTF,-,TRBV28
CASLQDPDTQYF,-,TRBV6-5
CASSVVILVETRDPGNTIYF,once,TRBV9
CASSTPGTRFFDEQFF,-,TRBV27
CASSQETVGGVSNQPQHF,-,TRBV4-3
CASSYSNGGFGEKLFF,-,TRBV6-5
CASRRYTSYNSPLHF,-,TRBV28
CASSPMWETQYF,-,TRBV7-8
CASGFSTGSYEQYF,-,TRBV12-5
CASSPGWASRGYTF,-,TRBV6-6
CASSFTQKNTEAFF,-,TRBV27
CAIQGQGYTF,-,TRBV28
CASSEATSQGQNTGELFF,-,TRBV10-2